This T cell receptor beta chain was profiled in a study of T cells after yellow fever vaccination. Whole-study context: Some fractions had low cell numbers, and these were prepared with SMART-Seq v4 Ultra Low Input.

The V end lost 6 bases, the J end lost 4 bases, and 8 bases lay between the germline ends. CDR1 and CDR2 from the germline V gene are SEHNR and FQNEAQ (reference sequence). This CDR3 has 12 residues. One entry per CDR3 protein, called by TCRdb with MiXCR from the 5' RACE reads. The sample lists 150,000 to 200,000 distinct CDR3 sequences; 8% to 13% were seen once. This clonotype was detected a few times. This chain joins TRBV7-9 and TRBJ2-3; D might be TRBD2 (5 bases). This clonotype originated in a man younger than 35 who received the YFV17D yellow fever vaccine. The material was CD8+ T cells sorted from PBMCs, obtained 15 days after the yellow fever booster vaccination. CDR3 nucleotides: TGTGCCAGCAGACACGGGGCAGATACGCAGTATTTT. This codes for CASRHGADTQYF.